This T cell receptor (beta chain) was identified in a study of blood T cell repertoires in COVID-19. The assay was immunoSEQ multiplex PCR, and TCRdb's table has in-frame clones only and misses some. The sample shows 45,000 or so clones, approximately 86% of them seen only once. Unmatched junction bases numbered 4, after V lost 0 bases and J lost 4 bases. CDR3 length: 15 residues. Germline V gives CDR1 SGDLS, CDR2 YYNGEE. V gene TRBV9 combines with J gene TRBJ2-3, with 8 positions matching TRBD1. This receptor was identified in a woman of 80 years or more with active COVID-19. The sequenced sample consisted of peripheral blood. CDR3 region: CASSVETGEADTQYF. CDR3 coding DNA: TGTGCCAGCAGCGTAGAGACAGGGGAGGCAGATACGCAGTATTTT.